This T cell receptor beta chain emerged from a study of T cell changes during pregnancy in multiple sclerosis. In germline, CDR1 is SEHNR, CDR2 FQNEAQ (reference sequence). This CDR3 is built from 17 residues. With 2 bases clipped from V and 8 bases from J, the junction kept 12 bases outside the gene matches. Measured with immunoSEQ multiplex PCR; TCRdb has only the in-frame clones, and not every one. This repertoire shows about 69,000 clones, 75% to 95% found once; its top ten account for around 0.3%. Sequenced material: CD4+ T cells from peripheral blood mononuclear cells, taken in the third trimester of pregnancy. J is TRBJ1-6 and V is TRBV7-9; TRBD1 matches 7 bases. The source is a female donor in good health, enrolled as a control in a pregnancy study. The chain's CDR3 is CASSLKDYGTEDSPLHF. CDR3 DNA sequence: TGTGCCAGCAGCTTAAAGGACTACGGGACAGAAGATTCACCCCTCCACTTT.